The 17 T cell receptor beta chains below all came from one sample that was sequenced in a study of early T cells in non-severe SARS-CoV-2 infection. TCRdb reprocessed the 5' RACE reads via MiXCR and lists one record per CDR3 protein. The sample has 25,000 to 35,000 distinct CDR3 sequences, 6.6% seen once. The sequencing sample was made of whole blood. The receptors were sampled from an adult who was a healthcare worker with PCR-confirmed SARS-CoV-2 infection or an uninfected control (not recorded which).

This clonotype was counted ten times or more. The V call is TRBV20-1, the J call TRBJ2-7; 9 positions agree with TRBD2. Germline V gene data show CDR1 as DFQATT and CDR2 as SNEGSKA (reference sequence). V was clipped by 6 bases and J by 0 bases; unmatched bases: 15. This CDR3 comprises 17 residues. This chain's CDR3 is CSASPGLAPISSYEQYF. CDR3 in DNA: TGCAGTGCCTCCCCCGGACTAGCGCCAATTAGCTCCTACGAGCAGTACTTC.

This clonotype came up many times. The chain employs TRBV6-4 and TRBJ2-1; 9 nucleotides line up with TRBD1. The CDR3 has 15 residues. V lost 6 bases to trimming and J lost 8 bases; unmatched junction nucleotides: 11. Germline V gene data show CDR1 as MRHNA and CDR2 as SNTAGT. CDR3 sequence (DNA): TGTGCCAGCAGCGGGGCGGGACAGGGTGCAGATGAGCAGTTCTTC. It yields the protein CASSGAGQGADEQFF.

By share of the sample, this clonotype is medium-sized. The chain links TRBV10-3 to TRBJ1-2; no definite D call. The CDR3 spans 14 residues. Trimming shortened V by 8 bases and J by 0 bases, and 13 bases separated the two germline ends. Germline V gene sequence: CDR1 ENHRY, CDR2 SYGVKD. CDR3 region: CAIFSPAANYGYTF. CDR3 DNA: TGTGCCATCTTTTCCCCAGCAGCTAACTATGGCTACACCTTC.

In this sample, this clonotype turned up many times. The J gene is TRBJ1-4, the V gene TRBV29-1, with TRBD1 identical over 10 bases. This CDR3 contains 12 residues. From germline, CDR1 is SQVTM and CDR2 ANQGSEA. With 6 bases clipped from V and 8 bases from J, the junction kept 3 bases outside the gene matches. The chain's CDR3 is CSVRDRGEKLFF. The CDR3 DNA follows: TGCAGCGTCCGGGACAGGGGCGAAAAACTGTTTTTT. The variable domain in full, completed from reference TRBV29-1 and TRBJ1-4, reads SAVISQKPSRDICQRGTSLTIQCQVDSQVTMMFWYRQQPGQSLTLIATANQGSEATYESGFVIDKFPISRPNLTFSTLTVSNMSPEDSSIYLCSVRDRGEKLFFGSGTQLSVL.

This clonotype was seen at least ten times. This chain connects TRBV11-3 to TRBJ2-1, with D unclear. Deletions cut 0 bases from V and 5 bases from J, with 8 bases between. CDR1 SGHNT and CDR2 YENEEA come from the germline V gene. The CDR3 runs to 14 residues. CDR3 bases: TGTGCCAGCAGCTTAGACCCGAGCCACAATGAGCAGTTCTTC. This gives the protein CASSLDPSHNEQFF.

This clonotype was detected many times. V is TRBV7-6 and J is TRBJ2-5; 8 positions agree with TRBD2. The CDR3 has 14 residues. V lost 1 base and J lost 5; bases outside the gene matches: 3. Looked up from germline, CDR1 is SGHVS and CDR2 is FNYEAQ. In DNA form, the CDR3 reads TGTGCCAGCAGCTTAGGTCGCGGGAGGGAGACCCAGTACTTC. It specifies CASSLGRGRETQYF. Full variable domain (outside the CDR3, taken from reference TRBV7-6 and TRBJ2-5): GAGVSQSPRYKVTKRGQDVALRCDPISGHVSLYWYRQALGQGPEFLTYFNYEAQQDKSGLPNDRFSAERPEGSISTLTIQRTEQRDSAMYRCASSLGRGRETQYFGPGTRLLVL.

This clonotype was observed at least ten times. This chain's CDR3 is CSVEVRESLGYTF. Written as DNA, the CDR3 is TGCAGCGTTGAAGTGAGGGAGAGCCTAGGCTACACCTTC. This chain connects TRBV29-1 to TRBJ1-2; no clear D gene. The CDR3 has 13 amino acids. Trimming cost V 1 base and J 8 bases, with 14 bases left between them. Germline V gene data show CDR1 as SQVTM and CDR2 as ANQGSEA.

This clonotype counts as medium-sized. V usage is TRBV20-1 and J usage is TRBJ1-3; D unresolved. V was clipped by 4 bases and J by 4 bases, with 5 bases between them. CDR1 and CDR2 (germline): DFQATT, SNEGSKA (reference sequence). The CDR3 is 11 residues long. This CDR3 is CSAIAGNTIYF. DNA of the CDR3: TGCAGTGCTATTGCAGGAAACACCATATATTTT.

This clonotype came up a few times. The chain combines TRBV11-1 with TRBJ2-7; D is undetermined. CDR1 is SGHAT and CDR2 is FQDESV in the germline V gene (reference sequence). The CDR3 has 12 amino acids. Trimming stripped 5 bases from V and 0 bases from J, with 5 bases between. CDR3: CASSPRSYEQYF. Here the CDR3 DNA reads TGTGCCAGCAGCCCACGCTCCTACGAGCAGTACTTC.

This clonotype was observed at least ten times. CDR3 nucleotides: TGTGCCACCAGTGAGGGGGGACTATATGGCTACACCTTC. This sequence encodes CATSEGGLYGYTF. V gene TRBV24-1 combines with J gene TRBJ1-2; possibly TRBD1 for D (5 bases). The CDR3 totals 13 residues. Trimming pared 4 bases from V and 5 bases from J, leaving 10 bases between. Germline V gives CDR1 KGHDR, CDR2 SFDVKD.

This clonotype was detected many times. The rearrangement uses TRBV6-1 and TRBJ2-7; D gene ambiguous. Trimming removed 10 bases from V and 5 bases from J, with 24 bases in between. The CDR3 runs to 15 residues. Germline CDR1 and CDR2: MNHNS and SASEGT. CDR3 coding DNA: TGTGCCACCCAGCCAGCAGCTAATGGGCGGCACGAGCAGTACTTC. Amino acids: CATQPAANGRHEQYF.

This clonotype showed up many times. This rearrangement joins TRBV24-1 to TRBJ2-1, with D tentatively TRBD2 (6 bases). V was trimmed by 4 bases and J by 7 bases, leaving 16 bases between them. CDR1 is KGHDR, CDR2 SFDVKD, per germline. The CDR3 has 15 residues. CDR3 residues: CATSDREGDWNEQFF. CDR3 in DNA: TGTGCCACCAGTGACCGAGAAGGGGACTGGAATGAGCAGTTCTTC.

This clonotype was observed at least ten times. The genes are TRBV7-9 and TRBJ1-1, with 7 bases that match TRBD1. This CDR3 has 14 amino acids. Germline lookup yields CDR1 SEHNR and CDR2 FQNEAQ (reference sequence). Germline trimming cut 11 bases from V and 5 bases from J; bases unmatched to any gene: 14. CDR3 sequence reads: CAPIPTGIGTEAFF. The CDR3 DNA follows: TGTGCCCCTATTCCGACAGGGATCGGGACTGAAGCTTTCTTT.

The rearrangement links TRBV3-1 to TRBJ2-3; D tentatively reads TRBD1 or TRBD2 (6 bases each). The CDR3 loop spans 14 amino acids. V gave up 6 bases and J gave up 5 bases, with 15 bases separating them. Germline values: CDR1 LGHDT, CDR2 YNNKEL (reference sequence). In DNA, the CDR3 is TGTGCCAGCAGTCACGGAGGGGGTGGAGATACGCAGTATTTT. Translating it yields CASSHGGGGDTQYF.

The chain has TRBV29-1 and TRBJ2-5; TRBD1 matches at 8 bases. CDR3 length: 14 residues. V shed 1 base, J shed 5 bases, and the junction held 6 bases outside the gene matches. From germline, CDR1 is SQVTM and CDR2 ANQGSEA. The CDR3 bases are TGCAGCGTTGAAGTCCAGCAGGGGGCGGAGACCCAGTACTTC. Encoded protein: CSVEVQQGAETQYF.

This chain joins TRBV14 and TRBJ2-3, with D hard to call. CDR3 length: 15 residues. V gave up 0 bases and J gave up 2 bases, with 9 bases separating them. Germline V gene lookup returns CDR1 SGHDN and CDR2 FVKESK. In DNA, the CDR3 is TGTGCCAGCAGCCAAGATAGGACCTACACAGATACGCAGTATTTT. It encodes CASSQDRTYTDTQYF.

This clonotype was seen only a few times. This chain connects TRBV19 to TRBJ2-1, with TRBD2 identical over 14 bases. Germline V gives CDR1 LNHDA, CDR2 SQIVND (reference sequence). The V and J ends lost 3 bases and 8 bases, in that order; junction bases with no gene match: 6. The CDR3 totals 16 residues. The CDR3 bases are TGTGCCAGTAGTATGGGACTAGCGGGAGTAGGGGATGAGCAGTTCTTC. Its protein product is CASSMGLAGVGDEQFF.